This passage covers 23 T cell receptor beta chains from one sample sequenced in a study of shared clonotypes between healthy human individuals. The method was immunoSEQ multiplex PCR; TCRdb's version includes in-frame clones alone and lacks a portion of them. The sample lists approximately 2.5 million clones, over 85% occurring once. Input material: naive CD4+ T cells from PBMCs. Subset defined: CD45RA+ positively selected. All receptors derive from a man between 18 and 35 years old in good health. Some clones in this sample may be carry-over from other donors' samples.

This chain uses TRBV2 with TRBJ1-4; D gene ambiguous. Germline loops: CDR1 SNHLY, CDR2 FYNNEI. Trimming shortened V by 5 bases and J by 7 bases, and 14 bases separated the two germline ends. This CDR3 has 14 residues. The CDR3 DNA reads TGTGCCAGCAGTAGTCCCCCCGTCAGTGAAAAACTGTTTTTT. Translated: CASSSPPVSEKLFF.

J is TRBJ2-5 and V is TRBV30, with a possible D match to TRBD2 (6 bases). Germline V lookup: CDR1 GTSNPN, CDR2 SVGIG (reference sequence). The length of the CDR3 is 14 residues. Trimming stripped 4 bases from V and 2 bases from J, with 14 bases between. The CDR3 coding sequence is TGTGCCTGGATGGTGTCCGGGGGACAAGAGACCCAGTACTTC. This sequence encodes CAWMVSGGQETQYF.

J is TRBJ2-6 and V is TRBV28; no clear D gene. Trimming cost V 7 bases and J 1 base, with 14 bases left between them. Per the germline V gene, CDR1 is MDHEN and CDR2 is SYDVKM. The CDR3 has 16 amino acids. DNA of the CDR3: TGTGCCAGCACCCCAGCCATTGTATCTGGGGCCAACGTCCTGACTTTC. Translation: CASTPAIVSGANVLTF.

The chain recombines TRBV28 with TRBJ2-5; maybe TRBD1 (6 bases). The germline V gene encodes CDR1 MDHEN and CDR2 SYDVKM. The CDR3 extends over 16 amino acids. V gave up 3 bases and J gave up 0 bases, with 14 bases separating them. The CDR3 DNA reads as TGTGCCAGCAGTTTTCTAGGGGGATTGTACCAAGAGACCCAGTACTTC. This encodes CASSFLGGLYQETQYF.

CDR3 sequence: CASNSGRGEQFF. The CDR3 nucleotides are TGTGCCAGCAATAGTGGCCGGGGTGAGCAGTTCTTC. The chain uses TRBV6-5 and TRBJ2-1; tentatively, D is TRBD2 (5 bases). The CDR3 totals 12 residues. With 7 bases removed from V and 9 bases from J, the gap between germline ends came to 13 bases. Germline CDR1 MNHEY, CDR2 SVGAGI.

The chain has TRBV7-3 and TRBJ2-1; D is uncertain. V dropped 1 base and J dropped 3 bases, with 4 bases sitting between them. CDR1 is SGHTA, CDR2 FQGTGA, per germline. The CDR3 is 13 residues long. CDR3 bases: TGTGCCAGCAGCTTAAACAACTACAATGAGCAGTTCTTC. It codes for CASSLNNYNEQFF.

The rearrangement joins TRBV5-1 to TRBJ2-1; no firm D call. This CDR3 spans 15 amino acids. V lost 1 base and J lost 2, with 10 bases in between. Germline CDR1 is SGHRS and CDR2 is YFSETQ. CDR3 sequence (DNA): TGCGCCAGCAGCTTGAGGCTAGGCGCCTACAATGAGCAGTTCTTC. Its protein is CASSLRLGAYNEQFF.

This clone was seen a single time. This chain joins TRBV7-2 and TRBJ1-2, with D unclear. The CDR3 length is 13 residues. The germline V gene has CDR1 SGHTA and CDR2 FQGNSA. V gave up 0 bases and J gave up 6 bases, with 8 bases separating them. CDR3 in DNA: TGTGCCAGCAGCTTAGCGGTTGTGAATGGCTACACCTTC. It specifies CASSLAVVNGYTF.

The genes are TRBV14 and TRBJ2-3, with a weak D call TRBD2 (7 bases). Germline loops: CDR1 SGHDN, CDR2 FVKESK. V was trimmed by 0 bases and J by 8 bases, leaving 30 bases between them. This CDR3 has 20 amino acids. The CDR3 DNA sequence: TGTGCCAGCAGCCAAGACGGGAGGCTAAGTAGGAGCGGGGCCAGGGGTACGCAGTATTTT. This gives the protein CASSQDGRLSRSGARGTQYF.

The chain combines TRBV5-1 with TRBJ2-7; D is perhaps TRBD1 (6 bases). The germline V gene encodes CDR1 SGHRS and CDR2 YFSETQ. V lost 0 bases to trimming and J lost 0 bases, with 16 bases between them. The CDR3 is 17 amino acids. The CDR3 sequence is CASSLGHFTGSSYEQYF. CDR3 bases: TGCGCCAGCAGCTTGGGTCATTTTACAGGGAGCTCCTACGAGCAGTACTTC.

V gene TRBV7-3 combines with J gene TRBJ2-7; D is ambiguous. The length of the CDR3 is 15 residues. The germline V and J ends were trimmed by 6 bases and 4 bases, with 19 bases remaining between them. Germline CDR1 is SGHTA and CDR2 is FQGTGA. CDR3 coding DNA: TGTGCCAGCAGTGCGAGTGCCCCCCGGCGGTACGAGCAGTACTTC. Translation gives CASSASAPRRYEQYF. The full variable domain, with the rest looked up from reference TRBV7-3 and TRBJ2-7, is GAGVSQTPSNKVTEKGKYVELRCDPISGHTALYWYRQSLGQGPEFLIYFQGTGAADDSGLPNDRFFAVRPEGSVSTLKIQRTERGDSAVYLCASSASAPRRYEQYFGPGTRLTVT.

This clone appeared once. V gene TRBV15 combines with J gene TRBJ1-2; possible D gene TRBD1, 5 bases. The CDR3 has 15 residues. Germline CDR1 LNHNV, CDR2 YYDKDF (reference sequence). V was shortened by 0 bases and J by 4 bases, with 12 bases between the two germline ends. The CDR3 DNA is TGTGCCACCAGCAGAGATCCAGGGTTTACCTATGGCTACACCTTC. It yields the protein CATSRDPGFTYGYTF.

For the CDR3, the DNA is TGTGCCAGCAGCGGCCGGGACGGAAAAACGAACACCGGGGAGCTGTTTTTT. Encoded protein: CASSGRDGKTNTGELFF. The chain has TRBV9 and TRBJ2-2; D tentatively fits TRBD1 or TRBD2 (5 bases each). The germline V gene has CDR1 SGDLS and CDR2 YYNGEE. The CDR3 consists of 17 residues. V was cut by 3 bases and J by 0 bases, with 15 bases left in between.

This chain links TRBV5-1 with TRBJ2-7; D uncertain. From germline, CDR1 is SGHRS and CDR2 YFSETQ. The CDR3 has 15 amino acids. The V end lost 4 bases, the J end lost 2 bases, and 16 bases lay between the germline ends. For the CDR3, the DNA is TGCGCCAGCAGCATTAACATGGGTTTTACCTACGAGCAGTACTTC. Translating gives CASSINMGFTYEQYF. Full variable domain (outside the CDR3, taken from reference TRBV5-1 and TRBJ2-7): KAGVTQTPRYLIKTRGQQVTLSCSPISGHRSVSWYQQTPGQGLQFLFEYFSETQRNKGNFPGRFSGRQFSNSRSEMNVSTLELGDSALYLCASSINMGFTYEQYFGPGTRLTVT.

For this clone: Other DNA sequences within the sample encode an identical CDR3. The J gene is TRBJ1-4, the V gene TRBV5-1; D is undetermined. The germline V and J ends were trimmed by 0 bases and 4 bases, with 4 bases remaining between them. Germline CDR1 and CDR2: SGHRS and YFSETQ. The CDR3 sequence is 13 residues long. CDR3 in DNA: TGCGCCAGCAGCTTGGGGGGTAATGAAAAACTGTTTTTT. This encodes CASSLGGNEKLFF.

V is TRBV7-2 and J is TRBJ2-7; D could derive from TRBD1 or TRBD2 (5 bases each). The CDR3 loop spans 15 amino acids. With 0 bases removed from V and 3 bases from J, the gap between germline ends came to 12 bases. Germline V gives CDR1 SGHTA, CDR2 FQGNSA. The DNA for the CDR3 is TGTGCCAGCAGCTTAGCCGGGACGGTCAGCTACGAGCAGTACTTC. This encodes CASSLAGTVSYEQYF.

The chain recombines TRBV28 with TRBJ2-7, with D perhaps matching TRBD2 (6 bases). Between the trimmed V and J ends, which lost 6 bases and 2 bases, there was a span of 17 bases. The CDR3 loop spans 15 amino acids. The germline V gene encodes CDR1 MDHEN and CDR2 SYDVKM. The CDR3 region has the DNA TGTGCCAGCAGCATCATCCGGGCGGGGACCTACGAGCAGTACTTC. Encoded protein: CASSIIRAGTYEQYF.

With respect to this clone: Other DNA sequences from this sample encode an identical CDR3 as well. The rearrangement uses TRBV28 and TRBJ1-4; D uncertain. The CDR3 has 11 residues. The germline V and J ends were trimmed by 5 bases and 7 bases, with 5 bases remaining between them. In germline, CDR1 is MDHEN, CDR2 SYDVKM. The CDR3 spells CASSTGEKLFF. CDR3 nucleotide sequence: TGTGCCAGCAGTACCGGTGAAAAACTGTTTTTT.

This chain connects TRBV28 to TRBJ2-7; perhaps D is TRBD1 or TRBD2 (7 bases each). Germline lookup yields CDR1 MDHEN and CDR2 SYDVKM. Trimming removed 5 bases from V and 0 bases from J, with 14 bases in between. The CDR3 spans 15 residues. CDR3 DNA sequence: TGTGCCAGCAGTAGGGGGGGGACAGTCTCCTACGAGCAGTACTTC. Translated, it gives CASSRGGTVSYEQYF.

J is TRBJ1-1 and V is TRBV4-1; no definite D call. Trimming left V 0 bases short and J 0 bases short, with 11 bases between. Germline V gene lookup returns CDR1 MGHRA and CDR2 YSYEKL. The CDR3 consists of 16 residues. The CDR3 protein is CASSQEMHSVNTEAFF. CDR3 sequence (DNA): TGCGCCAGCAGCCAAGAAATGCATTCGGTGAACACTGAAGCTTTCTTT.

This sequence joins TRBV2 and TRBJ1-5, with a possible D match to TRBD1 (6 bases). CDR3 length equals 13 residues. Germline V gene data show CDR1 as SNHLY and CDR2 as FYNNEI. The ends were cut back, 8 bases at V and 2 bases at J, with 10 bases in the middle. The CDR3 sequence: CASGGGRNQPQHF. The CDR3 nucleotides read TGTGCCAGCGGAGGGGGGCGCAATCAGCCCCAGCATTTT.

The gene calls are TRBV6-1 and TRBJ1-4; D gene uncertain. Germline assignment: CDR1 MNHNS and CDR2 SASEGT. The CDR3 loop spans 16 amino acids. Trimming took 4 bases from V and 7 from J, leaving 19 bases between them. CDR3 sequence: CASSGPVWVEAEKLFF. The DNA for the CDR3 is TGTGCCAGCAGTGGCCCCGTCTGGGTTGAGGCTGAAAAACTGTTTTTT.

CDR3 nucleotides: TGTGCCAGCCGAACGCCGGGGAGGATCGGGACAGATACGCAGTATTTT. It translates to CASRTPGRIGTDTQYF. The rearrangement joins TRBV28 to TRBJ2-3; maybe TRBD2 (6 bases). This CDR3 contains 16 residues. Germline CDR1 reads MDHEN; CDR2 reads SYDVKM. V was cut by 8 bases and J by 3 bases, with 21 bases left in between.